This TCR beta chain stems from a study of CD8+CD57+ T cells in acquired aplastic anemia. This clonotype was observed at least ten times. Genomic DNA templated the TCR beta VDJ and CDR3 profiling. TCRdb fed the reads into MiXCR, producing one record per CDR3 protein. The data show about 150,000 distinct CDR3 sequences, with 40% to 65% seen just once and about 12% held by the top ten. CD8+CD57+ cell expansion had been shown by flow cytometry in patients chosen for sequencing. Germline loops: CDR1 SGHRS, CDR2 YFSETQ. The length of the CDR3 is 15 residues. V dropped 4 bases and J dropped 7; count of bases not matched to a gene: 13.

The chain carries TRBV5-1 and TRBJ1-2, with 7 bases fitting TRBD1. The sequenced sample consisted of sorted CD4+, CD8+, or CD8+CD57+ T cells (not recorded which) from PBMCs. The clonotype comes from a human donor with aplastic anemia. CDR3 region: CASSEGLGGSRGYTF. In nucleotides, the CDR3 is TGCGCCAGCAGCGAAGGCCTAGGGGGCTCGCGTGGCTACACCTTC.